The 21 T cell receptor beta chains reported below all come from one sample, sequenced in a study of identical twins. TCRdb re-called the 5' RACE reads through MiXCR, storing one row per CDR3 protein. The sample shows 700,000 or so distinct CDR3 sequences, approximately 21% of them seen only once. These data were also reused for a study on T cells expressing NK-cell markers.

Material for sequencing was PBMCs. Receptor source: a woman aged 18-29 years in good health.

This clonotype was detected only a few times. The CDR3 DNA is TGTGCCATCAGTGAGTCTCTATCGGGCGAGCAGTTCTTC. It is translated as CAISESLSGEQFF. The chain couples TRBV10-3 to TRBJ2-1; D unresolved. The CDR3 has 13 amino acids. The germline V and J ends were trimmed by 0 bases and 10 bases, with 10 bases remaining between them. CDR1 and CDR2 from the germline V gene are ENHRY and SYGVKD.

V and J are TRBV5-1 and TRBJ2-7; 10 bases line up with TRBD2. The CDR3 runs 16 residues. V shed 2 bases, J shed 4 bases, and the junction held 9 bases outside the gene matches. Germline CDR1 and CDR2: SGHRS and YFSETQ. The CDR3 loop reads CASSFQQREGPYEQYF. CDR3 in DNA: TGCGCCAGCAGCTTTCAGCAGCGGGAGGGCCCATACGAGCAGTACTTC.

The chain carries TRBV7-3 and TRBJ2-5, with D perhaps matching TRBD1 (6 bases). This CDR3 is 14 amino acids long. V was clipped by 5 bases and J by 2 bases, with 12 bases between them. CDR1 is SGHTA, CDR2 FQGTGA, per germline. The CDR3 here is CASSQTGIQETQYF. DNA for the CDR3: TGTGCCAGCAGCCAGACAGGCATTCAAGAGACCCAGTACTTC.

This chain uses TRBV4-3 with TRBJ1-2; 7 bases map to TRBD1. CDR1 and CDR2 (germline): LGHNA, YSLEER. With 2 bases clipped from V and 7 bases from J, the junction kept 7 bases outside the gene matches. The CDR3 covers 14 residues. The chain's CDR3 is CASSQYDRASGYTF. CDR3 DNA sequence: TGCGCCAGCAGCCAATACGACAGGGCAAGTGGCTACACCTTC.

The genes are TRBV20-1 and TRBJ1-3, with no clear D. CDR1 and CDR2 from the germline V gene are DFQATT and SNEGSKA (reference sequence). The length of the CDR3 is 15 residues. V shed 0 bases and J shed 4 bases, with 13 bases lying between them. The CDR3 DNA is TGCAGTGCTAGAGACGGGAGGGTTACGGGAAACACCATATATTTT. Translating it yields CSARDGRVTGNTIYF.

The chain employs TRBV21-1 and TRBJ2-1; the DNA was not used to check the table's D call, TRBD2. TRBV21-1 is marked as a pseudogene. This CDR3 has 16 residues. CDR3 bases: TGTGCCAGCAGCAAAGGGTCGACTAGCGCAAACAATGAGCAGTTCTTC. Amino acids: CASSKGSTSANNEQFF.

This clonotype was counted many times. The chain recombines TRBV4-2 with TRBJ2-1, with 10 bases matching TRBD2. V was clipped by 3 bases and J by 0 bases; unmatched bases: 11. This CDR3 contains 19 residues. CDR1 and CDR2 (germline): LGHNA, YNFKEQ. In DNA form, the CDR3 reads TGTGCCAGCAGCCAGGTCCGAGCGGGGGGGATCAGCTCCTACAATGAGCAGTTCTTC. Protein: CASSQVRAGGISSYNEQFF.

This chain connects TRBV12-3 or TRBV12-4 to TRBJ2-1; 11 bases align to TRBD2. This CDR3 comprises 16 residues. Germline trimming cut 8 bases from V and 2 bases from J; bases unmatched to any gene: 8. CDR3 loop: CASGGLAGATYNEQFF. The CDR3 DNA reads TGTGCCAGCGGCGGACTAGCGGGTGCAACCTACAATGAGCAGTTCTTC.

This clonotype was detected only a few times. The chain employs TRBV7-8 and TRBJ2-1; TRBD2 matches at 11 bases. Trimming at V came to 4 bases and at J to 7 bases, leaving 12 bases not matched to a gene. The length of the CDR3 is 17 residues. From germline, CDR1 is SGHVS and CDR2 FQNEAQ. CDR3 amino acids: CASSSTFSGRASNEQFF. For the CDR3, the DNA is TGTGCCAGCAGCTCGACGTTTAGCGGGAGGGCCTCAAATGAGCAGTTCTTC.

The chain combines TRBV4-2 with TRBJ2-5; either TRBD1 or TRBD2 may supply D (5 bases each). This CDR3 is built from 15 residues. CDR1 and CDR2 from the germline V gene are LGHNA and YNFKEQ. Trimming shortened V by 4 bases and J by 6 bases, and 18 bases separated the two germline ends. CDR3 sequence (DNA): TGTGCCAGCAGCCCCCGCTCGTCTGGGGACCAGACCCAGTACTTC. Its translation is CASSPRSSGDQTQYF.

This clonotype was counted between two and nine times. The rearrangement joins TRBV7-9 to TRBJ2-1, with 9 bases that match TRBD2. The CDR3 length is 14 residues. CDR1 and CDR2 (germline): SEHNR, FQNEAQ (reference sequence). Trimming removed 1 base from V and 9 bases from J; junction bases left unmatched: 4. CDR3: CASSLVGGRVEQFF. DNA of the CDR3: TGTGCCAGCAGCTTAGTCGGCGGGAGGGTTGAGCAGTTCTTC.

This clonotype was recorded a few times. The chain recombines TRBV7-9 with TRBJ1-6; the D gene is possibly TRBD1 (6 bases). The germline V gene has CDR1 SEHNR and CDR2 FQNEAQ (reference sequence). The CDR3 runs 15 residues. Trimming took 2 bases from V and 7 from J, leaving 12 bases between them. The CDR3 is CASSLRWGANSPLHF. The DNA of the CDR3 is TGTGCCAGCAGCTTACGTTGGGGGGCGAATTCACCCCTCCACTTT.

This chain uses TRBV11-2 with TRBJ1-4; TRBD1 is a possible D gene (5 bases). The CDR3 loop spans 15 amino acids. V shed 5 bases and J shed 8 bases, with 18 bases lying between them. Germline assignment: CDR1 SGHAT and CDR2 FQNNGV. The CDR3 spells CASSLPGQGTEKLFF. CDR3 DNA sequence: TGTGCCAGCAGCCTACCGGGGCAGGGTACCGAAAAACTGTTTTTT.

V usage is TRBV20-1 and J usage is TRBJ2-5, with TRBD2 matching over 13 bases. The CDR3 has 18 residues. CDR1 is DFQATT, CDR2 SNEGSKA, per germline (reference sequence). Trimming cost V 0 bases and J 7 bases; bases outside gene matches: 14. The CDR3 nucleotides read TGCAGTGCTAGAGATCTGACTAGCGGGGGGCCATGGACCGCGACCCAGTACTTC. Protein sequence: CSARDLTSGGPWTATQYF.

The table lists this clonotype with a few counts. The chain recombines TRBV6-5 with TRBJ1-1, with D possibly matching TRBD1 (6 bases). Germline values: CDR1 MNHEY, CDR2 SVGAGI. Trimming took 2 bases from V and 6 from J, leaving 10 bases between them. The CDR3 extends over 13 amino acids. The DNA of the CDR3 is TGTGCCAGCAGTTACCAGGGGAGGTCTGAAGCTTTCTTT. Translated: CASSYQGRSEAFF.

The table lists this clonotype with many counts. This chain uses TRBV6-2 or TRBV6-3 with TRBJ2-3; the D is unclear. This CDR3 is 13 amino acids long. V lost 7 bases and J lost 3, with 11 bases in between. Germline values: CDR1 MNHEY, CDR2 SVGEGT. Written as DNA, the CDR3 is TGTGCCAGCACCCCCTTGGGGACAGATACGCAGTATTTT. This codes for CASTPLGTDTQYF.

The rearrangement uses TRBV29-1 and TRBJ2-1, with TRBD2 identical over 12 bases. J was trimmed by 7 bases and V by 1 base; bases with no gene match: 8. The CDR3 covers 16 residues. CDR1 and CDR2 from the germline V gene are SQVTM and ANQGSEA. CDR3 bases: TGCAGCGTTGAAGGGAGACTAGCGGGAGATAAAAATGAGCAGTTCTTC. Translated: CSVEGRLAGDKNEQFF.

The V and J genes are TRBV25-1 and TRBJ2-7, with D maybe TRBD2 (5 bases). Germline V gene lookup returns CDR1 MGHDK and CDR2 SYGVNS. Trimming cost V 5 bases and J 5 bases, with 19 bases left between them. This CDR3 contains 15 residues. The CDR3 DNA sequence: TGTGCCAGCAGTTCCAATTTCCGGGGTCGGGACGAGCAGTACTTC. Protein sequence: CASSSNFRGRDEQYF.

V gene TRBV20-1 combines with J gene TRBJ2-5; 14 bases fit TRBD2. The germline gives CDR1 DFQATT, CDR2 SNEGSKA (reference sequence). This CDR3 is built from 15 residues. V was clipped by 3 bases and J by 4 bases; unmatched bases: 4. The CDR3 DNA is TGCAGTGCTAGTCGACTAGCGGGGGGGCTAGAGACCCAGTACTTC. Its translation: CSASRLAGGLETQYF.

This clonotype was counted only a few times. A read error may produce the germline difference seen at one junction end. This chain connects TRBV11-2 to TRBJ2-4, with D possibly TRBD1 on 5 matching bases. The CDR3 runs 12 residues. CDR1 is SGHAT and CDR2 is FQNNGV in the germline V gene. CDR3 loop: CASSLDAPTANF. CDR3 in DNA: TGTGCCAGCAGCTTAGATGCGCCGACAGCCAACTTC.

This clonotype has ten or more counts. The genes are TRBV5-6 and TRBJ2-5; weak D call: TRBD2 (6 bases). This CDR3 contains 15 residues. Per the germline V gene, CDR1 is SGHDT and CDR2 is YYEEEE. V gave up 4 bases and J gave up 1 base, with 14 bases separating them. CDR3 region: CASSQPLGGQETQYF. The DNA of the CDR3 is TGTGCCAGCAGCCAACCTCTGGGGGGCCAAGAGACCCAGTACTTC.